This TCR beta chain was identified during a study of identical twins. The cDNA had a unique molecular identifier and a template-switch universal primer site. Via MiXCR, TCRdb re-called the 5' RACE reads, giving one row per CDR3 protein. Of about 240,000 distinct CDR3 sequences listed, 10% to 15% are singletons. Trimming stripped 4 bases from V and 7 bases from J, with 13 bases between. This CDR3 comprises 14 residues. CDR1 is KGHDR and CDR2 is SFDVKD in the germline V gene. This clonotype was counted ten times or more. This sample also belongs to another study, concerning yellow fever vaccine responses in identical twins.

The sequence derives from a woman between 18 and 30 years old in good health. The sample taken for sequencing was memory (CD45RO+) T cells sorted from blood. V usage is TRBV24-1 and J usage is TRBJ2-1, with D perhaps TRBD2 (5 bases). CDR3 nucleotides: TGTGCCACCAGTGAGGACTTTCTAGGGAATGAGCAGTTCTTC. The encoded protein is CATSEDFLGNEQFF.